This TCR beta chain is from a study of T cell responses to AZD1222 COVID-19 vaccine. Across the study: Second-dose groups at about 4 or about 12 weeks were pooled.

Findings and caveats of the study: Most donors were white British and more were female, and clonal diversity was possibly underestimated. An increase in Spike-specific TCR breadth and depth was observed after two AZD1222 doses. Baseline serostatus was positive in only a handful of AZD1222 recipients.

Method: immunoSEQ multiplex PCR; TCRdb's copy keeps in-frame clones and lacks some. The table records about 100,000 clones, roughly 90% of them present only once. CDR3 length: 13 residues. Germline V gene data show CDR1 as SGHRS and CDR2 as YFSETQ. Trimming removed 3 bases from V and 5 bases from J, with 11 bases in between. Points on this clone: Its antigen is not known.

The sequence came from an adult in good health. The J gene is TRBJ1-2, the V gene TRBV5-1, with D possibly being TRBD1 (6 bases). The sequenced sample was peripheral blood, obtained on day 0 of AZD1222 vaccination. The chain's CDR3 is CASSWRQEYGYTF. CDR3 nucleotide sequence: TGCGCCAGCAGCTGGAGACAGGAATATGGCTACACCTTC.